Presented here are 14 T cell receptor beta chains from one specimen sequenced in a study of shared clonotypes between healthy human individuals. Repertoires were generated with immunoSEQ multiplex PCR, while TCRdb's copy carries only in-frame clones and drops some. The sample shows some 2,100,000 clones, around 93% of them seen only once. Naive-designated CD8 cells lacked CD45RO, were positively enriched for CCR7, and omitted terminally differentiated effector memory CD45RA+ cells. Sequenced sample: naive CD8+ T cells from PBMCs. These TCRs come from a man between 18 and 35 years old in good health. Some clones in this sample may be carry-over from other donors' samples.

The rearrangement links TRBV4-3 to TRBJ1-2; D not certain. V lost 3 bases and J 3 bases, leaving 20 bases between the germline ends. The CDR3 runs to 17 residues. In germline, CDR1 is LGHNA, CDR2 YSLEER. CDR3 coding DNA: TGCGCCAGCAGCCAGACGCCTGGGGAAGGGATGGACTATGGCTACACCTTC. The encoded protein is CASSQTPGEGMDYGYTF.

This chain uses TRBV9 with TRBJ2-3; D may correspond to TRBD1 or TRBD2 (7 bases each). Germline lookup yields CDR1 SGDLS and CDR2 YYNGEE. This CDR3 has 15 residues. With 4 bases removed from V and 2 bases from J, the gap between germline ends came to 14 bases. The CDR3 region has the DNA TGTGCCAGCAGCCCAGGGGGGGGAGCCACAGATACGCAGTATTTT. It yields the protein CASSPGGGATDTQYF. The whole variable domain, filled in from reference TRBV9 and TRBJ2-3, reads DSGVTQTPKHLITATGQRVTLRCSPRSGDLSVYWYQQSLDQGLQFLIQYYNGEERAKGNILERFSAQQFPDLHSELNLSSLELGDSALYFCASSPGGGATDTQYFGPGTRLTVL.

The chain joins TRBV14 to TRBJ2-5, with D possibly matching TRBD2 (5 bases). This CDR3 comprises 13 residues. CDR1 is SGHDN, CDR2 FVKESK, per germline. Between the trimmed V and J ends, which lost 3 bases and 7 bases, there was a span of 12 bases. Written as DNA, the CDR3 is TGTGCCAGCAGCCACACGGGATCGGGGACCCAGTACTTC. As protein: CASSHTGSGTQYF.

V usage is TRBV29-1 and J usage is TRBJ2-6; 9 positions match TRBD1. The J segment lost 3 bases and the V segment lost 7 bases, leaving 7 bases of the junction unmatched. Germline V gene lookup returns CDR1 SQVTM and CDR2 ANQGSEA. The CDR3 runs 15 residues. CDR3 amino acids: CSAAGTGFGANVLTF. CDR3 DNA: TGCAGCGCCGCCGGGACAGGGTTTGGGGCCAACGTCCTGACTTTC.

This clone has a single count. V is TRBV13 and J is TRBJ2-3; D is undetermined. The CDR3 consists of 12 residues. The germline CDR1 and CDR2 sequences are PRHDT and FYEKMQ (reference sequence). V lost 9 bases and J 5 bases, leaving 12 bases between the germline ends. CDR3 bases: TGTGCCAGTTCCTTTCTCGAAGATACGCAGTATTTT. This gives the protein CASSFLEDTQYF.

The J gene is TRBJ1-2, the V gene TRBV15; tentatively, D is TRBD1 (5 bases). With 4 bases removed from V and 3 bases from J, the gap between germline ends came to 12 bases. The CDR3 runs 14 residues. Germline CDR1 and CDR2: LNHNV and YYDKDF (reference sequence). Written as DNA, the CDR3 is TGTGCCACCAGCACCGATGGGGGTTACTATGGCTACACCTTC. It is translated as CATSTDGGYYGYTF. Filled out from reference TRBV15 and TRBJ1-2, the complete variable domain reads DAMVIQNPRYQVTQFGKPVTLSCSQTLNHNVMYWYQQKSSQAPKLLFHYYDKDFNNEADTPDNFQSRRPNTSFCFLDIRSPGLGDTAMYLCATSTDGGYYGYTFGSGTRLTVV.

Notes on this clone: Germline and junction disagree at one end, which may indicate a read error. Here the CDR3 DNA reads TGTGTCTGGAGTGTAGACAGGGGCTACGAGCAGTACTTC. Amino acid sequence: CVWSVDRGYEQYF. The chain has TRBV30 and TRBJ2-7; 8 nucleotides agree with TRBD1. Germline V lookup: CDR1 GTSNPN, CDR2 SVGIG (reference sequence). The CDR3 sequence is 13 residues long.

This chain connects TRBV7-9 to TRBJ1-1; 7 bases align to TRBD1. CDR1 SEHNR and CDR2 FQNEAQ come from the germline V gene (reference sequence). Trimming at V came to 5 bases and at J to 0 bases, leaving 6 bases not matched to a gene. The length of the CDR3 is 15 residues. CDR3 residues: CASSAPGGMNTEAFF. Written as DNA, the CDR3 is TGTGCCAGCAGCGCGCCAGGGGGAATGAACACTGAAGCTTTCTTT.

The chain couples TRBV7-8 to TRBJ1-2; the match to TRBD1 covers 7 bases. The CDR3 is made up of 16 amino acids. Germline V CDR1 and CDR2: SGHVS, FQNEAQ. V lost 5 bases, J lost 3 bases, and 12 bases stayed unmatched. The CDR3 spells CASSLKTRDSDYGYTF. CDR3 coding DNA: TGTGCCAGCAGCCTAAAGACCCGGGACAGTGACTATGGCTACACCTTC.

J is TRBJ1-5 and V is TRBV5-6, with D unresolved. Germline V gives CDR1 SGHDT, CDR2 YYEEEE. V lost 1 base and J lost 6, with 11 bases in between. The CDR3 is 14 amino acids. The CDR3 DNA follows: TGTGCCAGCAGCTTGTCGAGGGTTCGTCAGCCCCAGCATTTT. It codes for CASSLSRVRQPQHF.

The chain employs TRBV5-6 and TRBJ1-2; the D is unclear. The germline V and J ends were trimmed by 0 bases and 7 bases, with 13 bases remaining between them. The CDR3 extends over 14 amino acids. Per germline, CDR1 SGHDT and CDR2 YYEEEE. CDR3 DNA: TGTGCCAGCAGCTTGGGGGGTAAAACCCGTGGCTACACCTTC. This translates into CASSLGGKTRGYTF.

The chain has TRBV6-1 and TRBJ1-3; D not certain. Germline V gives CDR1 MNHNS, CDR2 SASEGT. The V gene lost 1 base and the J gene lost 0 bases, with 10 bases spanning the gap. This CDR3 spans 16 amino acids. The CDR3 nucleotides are TGTGCCAGCAGTGAAGGTCTGGTTAGCTCTGGAAACACCATATATTTT. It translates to CASSEGLVSSGNTIYF.

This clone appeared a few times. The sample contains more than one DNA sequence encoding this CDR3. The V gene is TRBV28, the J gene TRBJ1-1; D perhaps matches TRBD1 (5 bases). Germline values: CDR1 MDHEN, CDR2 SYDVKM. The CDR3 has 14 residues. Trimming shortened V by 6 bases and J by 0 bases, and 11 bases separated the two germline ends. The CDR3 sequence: CASSLGRMNTEAFF. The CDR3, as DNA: TGTGCCAGCAGCCTGGGACGTATGAACACTGAAGCTTTCTTT.

The CDR3, as DNA: TGTGCCAGCAGCAAGCATCGGGCGAACACTGAAGCTTTCTTT. Its translation is CASSKHRANTEAFF. This chain links TRBV5-8 with TRBJ1-1, with D unresolved. V was trimmed by 4 bases and J by 1 base, leaving 11 bases between them. The CDR3 is made up of 14 amino acids. Germline CDR1 reads SGHTS; CDR2 reads YDEGEE.